This passage covers 30 T cell receptor beta chains from one sample sequenced in a study of blood T cell repertoires in COVID-19. The data were produced by immunoSEQ multiplex PCR, yet TCRdb's version contains in-frame clones alone and is incomplete. The sample carries about 230,000 clones, less than 85% recorded once. Input material: peripheral blood. These receptors were collected from a woman in her sixties or seventies with active or convalescent COVID-19.

V and J are TRBV6-2 or TRBV6-3 and TRBJ1-1, with TRBD1 matching over 7 bases. The germline CDR1 and CDR2 sequences are MNHEY and SVGEGT. The ends lost 2 bases at V and 0 bases at J; junction bases unmatched: 15. The CDR3 totals 19 residues. The CDR3 coding sequence is TGTGCCAGCAGTTACCCTACTACCGGGACAGCCGACATGAACACTGAAGCTTTCTTT. The encoded protein is CASSYPTTGTADMNTEAFF.

The rearrangement uses TRBV11-2 and TRBJ2-7; D uncertain. The germline gives CDR1 SGHAT, CDR2 FQNNGV. V lost 5 bases, J lost 2 bases, and 7 bases lay in between. This CDR3 region has 12 residues. CDR3 amino acids: CASSHDTYEQYF. CDR3 DNA: TGTGCCAGCAGCCACGACACCTACGAGCAGTACTTC.

The chain links TRBV19 to TRBJ2-7; 10 positions agree with TRBD2. The CDR3 has 17 residues. CDR1 is LNHDA and CDR2 is SQIVND in the germline V gene (reference sequence). Trimming took 1 base from V and 4 from J; bases not matched to a gene: 10. The CDR3 loop is CASSIGNSGRNLYEQYF. CDR3 nucleotides: TGTGCCAGTAGTATAGGGAATAGCGGGAGGAACTTATACGAGCAGTACTTC.

V and J are TRBV9 and TRBJ2-3; TRBD2 matches at 11 bases. The V and J ends lost 0 bases and 4 bases, in that order; junction bases with no gene match: 13. Germline V gene sequence: CDR1 SGDLS, CDR2 YYNGEE. The CDR3 length is 19 residues. The CDR3 DNA reads TGTGCCAGCAGCGTAGCTGGTTTAGCGGGGGGGCCCTCCCCAGATACGCAGTATTTT. It codes for CASSVAGLAGGPSPDTQYF.

This rearrangement joins TRBV7-9 to TRBJ2-3; 10 bases agree with TRBD2. The CDR3 is made up of 17 amino acids. Losses at the gene ends were 4 bases for V and 5 bases for J; bases not matched to a gene: 12. The V gene's germline CDR1 is SEHNR and CDR2 FQNEAQ (reference sequence). The CDR3 DNA reads TGTGCCAGCAGCTCCTCGGGTAGCGGGAGGTTTCGAGATACGCAGTATTTT. Translating gives CASSSSGSGRFRDTQYF.

V is TRBV6-5 and J is TRBJ1-6; D unresolved. CDR3 size: 13 residues. Germline V gene lookup returns CDR1 MNHEY and CDR2 SVGAGI. V was trimmed by 0 bases and J by 11 bases, leaving 8 bases between them. The CDR3 sequence is CASSYSDLAPLHF. For the CDR3, the DNA is TGTGCCAGCAGTTACTCCGACCTAGCACCCCTCCACTTT.

The table lists this clone with a count of one. The chain has TRBV6-1 and TRBJ2-2, with 7 bases fitting TRBD2. This CDR3 contains 17 residues. Germline V gives CDR1 MNHNS, CDR2 SASEGT. Trimming removed 2 bases from V and 4 bases from J; junction bases left unmatched: 10. The CDR3, as DNA: TGTGCCAGCAGTGAACTACCAGCGGGGTTTGTCACCGGGGAGCTGTTTTTT. Its protein is CASSELPAGFVTGELFF.

The rearrangement joins TRBV18 to TRBJ1-1, with TRBD1 as a possible D gene (5 bases). V was trimmed by 2 bases and J by 6 bases, leaving 10 bases between them. Germline assignment: CDR1 KGHSH and CDR2 LQKENI. This CDR3 is 13 amino acids long. The CDR3 bases are TGTGCCAGCTCACCAGCAGGAGGGGCTGAAGCTTTCTTT. This sequence encodes CASSPAGGAEAFF.

The chain has TRBV18 and TRBJ2-5, with 8 bases aligning to TRBD2. Looked up from germline, CDR1 is KGHSH and CDR2 is LQKENI. Losses at the gene ends were 2 bases for V and 2 bases for J; bases not matched to a gene: 4. The CDR3 is made up of 15 amino acids. Here the CDR3 DNA reads TGTGCCAGCTCACCAGGGGCTAGCGGGCAAGAGACCCAGTACTTC. It codes for CASSPGASGQETQYF. Based on the CDR3 plus reference TRBV18 and TRBJ2-5, the full variable domain is NAGVMQNPRHLVRRRGQEARLRCSPMKGHSHVYWYRQLPEEGLKFMVYLQKENIIDESGMPKERFSAEFPKEGPSILRIQQVVRGDSAAYFCASSPGASGQETQYFGPGTRLLVL.

This clone was observed a single time. J is TRBJ1-2 and V is TRBV28; 9 nucleotides agree with TRBD1. Germline V gene data show CDR1 as MDHEN and CDR2 as SYDVKM. The CDR3 contains 16 residues. V trimming: 2 bases; J trimming: 2 bases; junction bases outside the gene matches: 6. The CDR3 spells CASSLPTGTGNYGYTF. The CDR3 DNA is TGTGCCAGCAGTTTACCGACTGGGACAGGGAACTATGGCTACACCTTC.

The J gene is TRBJ2-2, the V gene TRBV5-1; tentative D call: TRBD2 (6 bases). Trimming pared 4 bases from V and 3 bases from J, leaving 13 bases between. This CDR3 region has 15 residues. Germline CDR1 reads SGHRS; CDR2 reads YFSETQ. CDR3 sequence (DNA): TGCGCCAGCAGCCCGGGACTGATAGACACCGGGGAGCTGTTTTTT. Its protein product is CASSPGLIDTGELFF.

J is TRBJ1-4 and V is TRBV18; unclear D gene. This CDR3 contains 13 residues. Trimming removed 3 bases at V and 1 base at J, with 3 bases between. Germline assignment: CDR1 KGHSH and CDR2 LQKENI. The CDR3 loop reads CASSPQTNEKLFF. The CDR3 DNA sequence: TGTGCCAGCTCACCCCAAACTAATGAAAAACTGTTTTTT.

CDR3 residues: CASSLPGTGAGELFF. CDR3 in DNA: TGTGCCAGTAGTCTCCCCGGGACAGGGGCCGGGGAGCTGTTTTTT. This chain joins TRBV19 and TRBJ2-2, with 10 bases lining up with TRBD1. This CDR3 region has 15 residues. CDR1 is LNHDA and CDR2 is SQIVND in the germline V gene (reference sequence). J was trimmed by 6 bases and V by 5 bases; bases with no gene match: 6.

This chain uses TRBV5-1 with TRBJ1-4; D call uncertain. CDR3 length: 15 amino acids. Trimming cost V 1 base and J 5 bases, with 12 bases left between them. The germline V gene encodes CDR1 SGHRS and CDR2 YFSETQ. The CDR3 loop reads CASSLMGGVNEKLFF. The CDR3 DNA is TGCGCCAGCAGCTTGATGGGCGGGGTGAATGAAAAACTGTTTTTT.

The genes are TRBV6-2 or TRBV6-3 and TRBJ2-3; 8 nucleotides match TRBD2. The CDR3 is 17 residues long. The trim removed 4 bases at V and 3 bases at J, leaving 12 bases unmatched. CDR1 is MNHEY, CDR2 SVGEGT, per germline. The CDR3 loop reads CASSSGTSGLRTDTQYF. Here the CDR3 DNA reads TGTGCCAGCAGTTCCGGGACTAGTGGATTGAGGACAGATACGCAGTATTTT.

V and J are TRBV4-3 and TRBJ1-1, with D unclear. This CDR3 has 14 amino acids. The V gene's germline CDR1 is LGHNA and CDR2 YSLEER. Between the trimmed V and J ends, which lost 0 bases and 1 base, there was a span of 6 bases. The CDR3 is CASSQDRWNTEAFF. In DNA form, the CDR3 reads TGCGCCAGCAGCCAAGATCGTTGGAACACTGAAGCTTTCTTT.

The V gene is TRBV27, the J gene TRBJ2-7, with D perhaps matching TRBD2 (5 bases). The CDR3 loop spans 15 amino acids. Trimming cost V 8 bases and J 0 bases, with 17 bases left between them. Looked up from germline, CDR1 is MNHEY and CDR2 is SMNVEV (reference sequence). The CDR3 region has the DNA TGTGCCAGCGGATCCCCGGACTCCCGCTCCTACGAGCAGTACTTC. Translated: CASGSPDSRSYEQYF.

V is TRBV7-3 and J is TRBJ2-1; 10 bases map to TRBD1. The CDR3 covers 15 residues. Trimming took 3 bases from V and 9 from J; bases not matched to a gene: 8. CDR1 and CDR2 (germline): SGHTA, FQGTGA. The CDR3 region is CASSFDRGLWGEQFF. The CDR3 region has the DNA TGTGCCAGCAGCTTCGACAGGGGGCTGTGGGGTGAGCAGTTCTTC.

The rearrangement links TRBV28 to TRBJ2-5; 10 bases map to TRBD2. V gave up 5 bases and J gave up 1 base; unmatched junction bases: 4. The germline CDR1 and CDR2 sequences are MDHEN and SYDVKM. This CDR3 has 15 residues. The CDR3 region has the DNA TGTGCCAGCAGTACACGGACTAGCGGCCAAGAGACCCAGTACTTC. Protein product: CASSTRTSGQETQYF. Complete variable domain (other parts from reference TRBV28 and TRBJ2-5): DVKVTQSSRYLVKRTGEKVFLECVQDMDHENMFWYRQDPGLGLRLIYFSYDVKMKEKGDIPEGYSVSREKKERFSLILESASTNQTSMYLCASSTRTSGQETQYFGPGTRLLVL.

V and J are TRBV4-3 and TRBJ1-1; unclear D gene. The CDR3 sequence is 14 residues long. V shed 4 bases and J shed 1 base, with 10 bases lying between them. Germline V lookup: CDR1 LGHNA, CDR2 YSLEER. Written as DNA, the CDR3 is TGCGCCAGCAGCCGAGGCGCCGAGAACACTGAAGCTTTCTTT. Its translation is CASSRGAENTEAFF.

The chain is built from TRBV5-1 and TRBJ1-2, with D perhaps TRBD1 (6 bases). Germline V gives CDR1 SGHRS, CDR2 YFSETQ. This CDR3 has 13 amino acids. V was trimmed by 4 bases and J by 4 bases, leaving 11 bases between them. Written as DNA, the CDR3 is TGCGCCAGCAGCGGGCAGGGGTCCTATGGCTACACCTTC. As protein: CASSGQGSYGYTF.

V gene TRBV27 combines with J gene TRBJ2-1, with a tentative D call TRBD2 (6 bases). Germline CDR1 and CDR2: MNHEY and SMNVEV (reference sequence). Between the trimmed V and J ends, which lost 6 bases and 6 bases, there was a span of 18 bases. CDR3 length: 15 amino acids. CDR3 nucleotide sequence: TGTGCCAGCAGAATGATGGGGACTCCGCTCAATGAGCAGTTCTTC. As protein: CASRMMGTPLNEQFF.

This clone appeared a single time. The rearrangement uses TRBV18 and TRBJ2-5; TRBD1 matches 7 bases. Trimming cost V 4 bases and J 5 bases; bases outside gene matches: 4. Germline CDR1 KGHSH, CDR2 LQKENI. The CDR3 length is 13 residues. CDR3 coding DNA: TGTGCCAGCTCACGACAGGGAAGGGAGACCCAGTACTTC. Its translation is CASSRQGRETQYF.

In this sample, this clone turned up once. The genes are TRBV4-2 and TRBJ1-2, with 10 bases matching TRBD1. This CDR3 has 15 residues. J lost 5 bases, V lost 3 bases, and 6 bases had no gene match. CDR1 is LGHNA, CDR2 YNFKEQ, per germline. Written as DNA, the CDR3 is TGTGCCAGCAGCCACGGGACAGGGGATGGGTATGGCTACACCTTC. This codes for CASSHGTGDGYGYTF.

The count of this clone is one. The chain recombines TRBV6-5 with TRBJ2-1, with 8 bases identical to TRBD2. J lost 3 bases, V lost 6 bases, and 7 bases had no gene match. CDR1 and CDR2 from the germline V gene are MNHEY and SVGAGI. The CDR3 totals 15 residues. In DNA form, the CDR3 reads TGTGCCAGCAGACCTGACGGGGGGGACTACAATGAGCAGTTCTTC. This encodes CASRPDGGDYNEQFF.

The CDR3 DNA reads as TGTGCCAGCAGCTTGCTACTAGCGGGAGTGTCAGATACGCAGTATTTT. Protein: CASSLLLAGVSDTQYF. V and J are TRBV5-4 and TRBJ2-3; 11 bases are a match to TRBD2. The CDR3 covers 16 residues. CDR1 and CDR2 (germline): SGHNT, YYREEE (reference sequence). Trimming removed 1 base from V and 4 bases from J; junction bases left unmatched: 5.

This clone was recorded only once. The rearrangement uses TRBV7-7 and TRBJ2-5, with 9 bases aligning to TRBD2. The J segment lost 4 bases and the V segment lost 1 base, leaving 1 base of the junction unmatched. In germline, CDR1 is SSHAT, CDR2 FNYEAQ (reference sequence). This CDR3 contains 14 residues. CDR3 nucleotides: TGTGCCAGCAGCTTAGGACTAGCGGCAGAGACCCAGTACTTC. It encodes CASSLGLAAETQYF.

The chain employs TRBV28 and TRBJ1-2, with TRBD1 matching 9 bases. The V and J ends lost 2 bases and 6 bases, in that order; junction bases with no gene match: 7. The germline gives CDR1 MDHEN, CDR2 SYDVKM. CDR3 length equals 15 residues. Here the CDR3 DNA reads TGTGCCAGCAGTTTAAGCGGACAGGGGTACGATGGCTACACCTTC. Protein sequence: CASSLSGQGYDGYTF.

The chain links TRBV6-2 or TRBV6-3 to TRBJ2-7, with 10 bases fitting TRBD2. The germline V gene encodes CDR1 MNHEY and CDR2 SVGEGT. The CDR3 loop spans 14 amino acids. J gave up 6 bases and V 5 bases, and 7 bases lay outside the gene matches. The CDR3 loop reads CASSTGTSVAEQYF. For the CDR3, the DNA is TGTGCCAGCAGTACCGGGACTAGCGTTGCCGAGCAGTACTTC.

This clone has more than one count but fewer than ten. The same CDR3 also results from other DNA sequences found in this sample. The chain is built from TRBV7-2 and TRBJ2-5; TRBD2 matches 7 bases. Germline V CDR1 and CDR2: SGHTA, FQGNSA. Germline trimming cut 2 bases from V and 3 bases from J; bases unmatched to any gene: 3. CDR3 length: 14 amino acids. The CDR3 bases are TGTGCCAGCAGCTTAAACAGCGGGGAAGAGACCCAGTACTTC. This encodes CASSLNSGEETQYF.